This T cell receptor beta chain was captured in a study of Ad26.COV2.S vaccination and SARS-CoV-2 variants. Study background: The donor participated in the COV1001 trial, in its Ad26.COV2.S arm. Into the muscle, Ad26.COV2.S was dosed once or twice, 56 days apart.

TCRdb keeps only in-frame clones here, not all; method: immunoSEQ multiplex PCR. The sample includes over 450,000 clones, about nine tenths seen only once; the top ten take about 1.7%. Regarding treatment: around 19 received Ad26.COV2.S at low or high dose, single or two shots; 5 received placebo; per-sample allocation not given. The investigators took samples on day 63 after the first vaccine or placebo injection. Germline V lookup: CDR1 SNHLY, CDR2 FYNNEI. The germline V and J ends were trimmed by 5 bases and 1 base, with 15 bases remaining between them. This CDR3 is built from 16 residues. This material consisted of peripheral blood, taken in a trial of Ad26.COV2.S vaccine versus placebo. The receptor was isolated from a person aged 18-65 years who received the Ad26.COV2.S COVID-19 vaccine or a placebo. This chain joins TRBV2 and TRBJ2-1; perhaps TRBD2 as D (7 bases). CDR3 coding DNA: TGTGCCAGCAGTCCCAGAGGGGGACTATCCTACAATGAGCAGTTCTTC. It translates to CASSPRGGLSYNEQFF.